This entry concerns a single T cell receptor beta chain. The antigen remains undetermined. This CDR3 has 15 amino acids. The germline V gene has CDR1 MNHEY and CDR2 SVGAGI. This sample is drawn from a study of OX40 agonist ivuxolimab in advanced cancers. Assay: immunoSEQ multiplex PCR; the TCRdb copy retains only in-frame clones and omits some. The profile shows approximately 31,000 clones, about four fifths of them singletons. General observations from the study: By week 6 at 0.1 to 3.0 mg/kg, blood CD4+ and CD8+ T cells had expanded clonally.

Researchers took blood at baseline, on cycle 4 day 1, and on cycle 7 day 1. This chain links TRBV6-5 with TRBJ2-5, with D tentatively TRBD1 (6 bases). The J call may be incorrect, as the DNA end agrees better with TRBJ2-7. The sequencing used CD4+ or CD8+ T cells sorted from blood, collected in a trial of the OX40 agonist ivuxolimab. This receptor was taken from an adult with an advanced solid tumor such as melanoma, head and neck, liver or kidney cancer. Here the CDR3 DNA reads TGTGCCAGCAGTTACTCTCGATTGGGGGCGGGCGAGCAGTACTTC. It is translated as CASSYSRLGAGEQYF.